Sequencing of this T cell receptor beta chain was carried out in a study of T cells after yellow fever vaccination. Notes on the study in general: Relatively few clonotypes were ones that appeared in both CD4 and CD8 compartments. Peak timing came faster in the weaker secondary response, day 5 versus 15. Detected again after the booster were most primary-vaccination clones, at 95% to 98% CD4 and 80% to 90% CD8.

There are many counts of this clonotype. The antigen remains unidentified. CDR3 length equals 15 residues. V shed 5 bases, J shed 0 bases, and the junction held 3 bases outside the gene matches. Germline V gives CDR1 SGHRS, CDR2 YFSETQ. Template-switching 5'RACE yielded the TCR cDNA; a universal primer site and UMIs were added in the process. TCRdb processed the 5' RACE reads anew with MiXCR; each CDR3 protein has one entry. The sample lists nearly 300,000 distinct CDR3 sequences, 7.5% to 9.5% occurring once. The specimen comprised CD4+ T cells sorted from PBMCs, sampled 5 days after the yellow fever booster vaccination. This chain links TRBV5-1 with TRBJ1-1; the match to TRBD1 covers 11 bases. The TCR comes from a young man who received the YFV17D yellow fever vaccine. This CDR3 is CASRRTGGLNTEAFF. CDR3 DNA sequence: TGCGCCAGCAGGAGGACAGGGGGCCTGAACACTGAAGCTTTCTTT.